This T cell receptor beta chain is from a study of graft-versus-host responses after intestinal transplantation. Study as a whole: Those transplanted obtained multivisceral, liver-intestinal, or isolated intestinal grafts.

CDR1 is LNHNV and CDR2 is YYDKDF in the germline V gene (reference sequence). The CDR3 runs to 16 residues. V lost 0 bases, J lost 1 base, and 12 bases lay in between. Sequenced by immunoSEQ multiplex PCR; TCRdb stores in-frame clones only, minus some. The data hold over 80,000 clones, with roughly 88% observed a single time. For this clone: Its target is unknown.

Study-level points and caveats: GvH clones were found in recipient marrow; some appeared first in ileum or blood. Allografts of patients with graft-donor T cell macrochimerism showed high graft-versus-host to host-versus-graft clone ratios.

This TCR was sampled from a human patient who received an intestinal transplant, so some T cells may come from the graft donor. This chain uses TRBV15 with TRBJ1-1; unclear D gene. The sequenced sample was PBMCs, obtained 255 days after intestinal transplant. CDR3 amino acids: CATSRDRVTSNTEAFF. In DNA, the CDR3 is TGTGCCACCAGCAGAGATAGGGTGACCTCGAACACTGAAGCTTTCTTT.